Listed here is a single T cell receptor beta chain. Its antigen is currently not known. Base qualities are not at hand, and no much larger clone is one base apart. Sequences MNHEY (CDR1) and SMNVEV (CDR2) are obtained from the germline V gene (reference sequence). Trimming costs V 3 bases and J 9 bases, and their ends lie 12 bases apart. The CDR3, cysteine through phenylalanine, is 14 amino acids long. The CDR3 DNA has 42 bases and is translated from base 1. This sample was taken from a study of blood T cell repertoires in COVID-19 (dated by TCRdb to the early 2020s). A note on the overall study: Samples covering the acute and convalescent phases of COVID-19 were provided by collaborators in the United States, Italy and Spain. The prospective study material was composed of cDNA or gDNA derived from T cells, B-cell-depleted T cells, or PBMCs. The samples were drawn from the first 160 participants of the ongoing ImmuneRACE study and from some 1,300 subjects provided by 6 global collaborators. A freely available public database, intended as a resource for researchers studying the immune response to SARS-CoV-2, is where the repertoires were released. Where available, HLA class I and class II types were taken from metadata supplied by the sample provider and were not determined by assay-based typing. Subjects who had been exposed to COVID-19, were actively infected with it, or had recovered from it provided the deeply sampled blood TCRbeta repertoires that made up the dataset. The sample metadata nearly always contained a de-identified subject ID, COVID-19 status, age in years and sex. Beyond this particular receptor, the publication reports: How much clinical and demographic metadata was included differed by source and by participant, and the metadata was provided uncurated.

The immunoSEQ Assay, a bias-controlled multiplex PCR, was used to amplify TCRbeta CDR3 regions from genomic DNA. Per the original workflow: Nucleated cell counts per sample were estimated from amplification of reference gene primers within the assay. To quantify the absolute abundance of each unique TCRbeta CDR3 rearrangement, sequence reads were collapsed and filtered. For each sample, productive Simpson clonality was calculated as the square root of Simpson's diversity index across productive rearrangements. TCRdb carries this immuneACCESS record with in-frame sequences only. Its versions omit some clonotypes, under half of them owing to an unresolved V gene in the studies checked, with the rest unexplained. V and J calls and clone size are as listed in that table; D and trimming were resolved from the DNA. The sample table lists about 130,000 clones, under 90% of them with a count of one. The ten largest clones capture 9% to 15% of the sample.

Each collaborating institution followed its own protocols to collect whole blood in K2EDTA tubes. For TCRbeta analysis, collaborator samples were shipped as frozen whole blood, as isolated PBMCs, or as DNA extracted from either sample type. Sequencing input: peripheral blood. The V and J segments used are TRBV27 and TRBJ1-6; a confident D gene designation cannot be given. The sequence derives from a woman aged 60 to 75 with acute or convalescent COVID-19. CDR3 region: CASSFRNSGSPLHF. The DNA is TGTGCCAGCAGTTTTAGGAATTCGGGTTCACCCCTCCACTTT.